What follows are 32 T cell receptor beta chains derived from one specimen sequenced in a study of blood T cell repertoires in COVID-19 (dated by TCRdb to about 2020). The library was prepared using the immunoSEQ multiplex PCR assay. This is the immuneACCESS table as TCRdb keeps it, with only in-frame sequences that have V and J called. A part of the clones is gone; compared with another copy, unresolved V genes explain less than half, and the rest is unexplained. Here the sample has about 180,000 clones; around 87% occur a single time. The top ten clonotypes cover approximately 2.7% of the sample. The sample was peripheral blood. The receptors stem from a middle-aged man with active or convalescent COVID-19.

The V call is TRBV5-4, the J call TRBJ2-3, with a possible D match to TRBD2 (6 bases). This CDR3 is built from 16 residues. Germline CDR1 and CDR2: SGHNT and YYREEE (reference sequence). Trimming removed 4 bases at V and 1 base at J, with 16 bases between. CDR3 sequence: CASSPTLGEGTDTQYF. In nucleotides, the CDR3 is TGTGCCAGCAGCCCAACTTTGGGGGAGGGCACAGATACGCAGTATTTT.

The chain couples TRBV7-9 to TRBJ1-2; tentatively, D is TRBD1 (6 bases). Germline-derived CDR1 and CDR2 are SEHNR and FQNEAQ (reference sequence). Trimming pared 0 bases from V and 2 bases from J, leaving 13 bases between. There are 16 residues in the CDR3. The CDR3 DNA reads TGTGCCAGCAGCTTAGCCGGGATGGACAGAAACTATGGCTACACCTTC. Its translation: CASSLAGMDRNYGYTF.

The CDR3 region has the DNA TGCGCCAGCAGCCAAGGGCCTGTGACAGCTTTAAATGAAAAACTGTTTTTT. Amino acid sequence: CASSQGPVTALNEKLFF. V gene TRBV4-3 combines with J gene TRBJ1-4; D may be TRBD1 (5 bases). The V gene's germline CDR1 is LGHNA and CDR2 YSLEER. The ends were cut back, 1 base at V and 5 bases at J, with 17 bases in the middle. The CDR3 sequence is 17 residues long.

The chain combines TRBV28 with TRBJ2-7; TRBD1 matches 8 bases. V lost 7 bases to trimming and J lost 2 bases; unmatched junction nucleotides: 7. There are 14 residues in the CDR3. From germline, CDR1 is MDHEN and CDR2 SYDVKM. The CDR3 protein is CASNDRGVTYEQYF. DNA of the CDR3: TGTGCCAGCAATGACAGGGGAGTTACCTACGAGCAGTACTTC. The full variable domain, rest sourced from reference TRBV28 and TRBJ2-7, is DVKVTQSSRYLVKRTGEKVFLECVQDMDHENMFWYRQDPGLGLRLIYFSYDVKMKEKGDIPEGYSVSREKKERFSLILESASTNQTSMYLCASNDRGVTYEQYFGPGTRLTVT.

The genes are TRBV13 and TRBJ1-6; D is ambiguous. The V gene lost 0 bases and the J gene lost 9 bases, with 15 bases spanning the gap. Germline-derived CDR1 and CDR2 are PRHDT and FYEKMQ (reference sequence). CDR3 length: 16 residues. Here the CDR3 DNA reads TGTGCCAGCAGCTTAGGGGCGGGAGGCTCCAGTTCACCCCTCCACTTT. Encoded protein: CASSLGAGGSSSPLHF.

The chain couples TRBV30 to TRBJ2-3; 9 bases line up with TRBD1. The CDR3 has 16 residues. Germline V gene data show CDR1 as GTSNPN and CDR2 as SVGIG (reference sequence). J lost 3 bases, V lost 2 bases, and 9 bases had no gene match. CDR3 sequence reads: CAWSPDRGGGTDTQYF. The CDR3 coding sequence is TGTGCCTGGAGTCCTGACAGGGGGGGAGGTACAGATACGCAGTATTTT. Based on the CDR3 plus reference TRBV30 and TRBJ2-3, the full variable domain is SQTIHQWPATLVQPVGSPLSLECTVEGTSNPNLYWYRQAAGRGLQLLFYSVGIGQISSEVPQNLSASRPQDRQFILSSKKLLLSDSGFYLCAWSPDRGGGTDTQYFGPGTRLTVL.

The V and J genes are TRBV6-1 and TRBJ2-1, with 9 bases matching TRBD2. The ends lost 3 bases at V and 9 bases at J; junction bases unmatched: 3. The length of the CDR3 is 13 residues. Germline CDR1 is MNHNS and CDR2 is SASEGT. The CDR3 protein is CASSEGLAREQFF. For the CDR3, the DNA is TGTGCCAGCAGTGAGGGACTAGCTCGTGAGCAGTTCTTC.

The CDR3 region is CASSQGQGAEANYGYTF. CDR3 DNA: TGTGCCAGCAGCCAGGGACAGGGGGCAGAGGCTAACTATGGCTACACCTTC. V usage is TRBV3-1 (or the pseudogene TRBV3-2) and J usage is TRBJ1-2; TRBD1 agrees at 12 bases. The CDR3 runs to 17 residues. Germline-derived CDR1 and CDR2 are LGHDT and YNNKEL (reference sequence). J was trimmed by 0 bases and V by 3 bases; bases with no gene match: 5.

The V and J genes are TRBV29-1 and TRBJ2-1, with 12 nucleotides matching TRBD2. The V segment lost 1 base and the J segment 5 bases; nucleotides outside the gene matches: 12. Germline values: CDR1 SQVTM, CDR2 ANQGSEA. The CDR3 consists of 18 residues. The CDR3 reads CSVEGGLAGGLVNNEQFF. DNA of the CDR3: TGCAGCGTTGAAGGAGGGCTAGCGGGGGGGCTGGTCAACAATGAGCAGTTCTTC.

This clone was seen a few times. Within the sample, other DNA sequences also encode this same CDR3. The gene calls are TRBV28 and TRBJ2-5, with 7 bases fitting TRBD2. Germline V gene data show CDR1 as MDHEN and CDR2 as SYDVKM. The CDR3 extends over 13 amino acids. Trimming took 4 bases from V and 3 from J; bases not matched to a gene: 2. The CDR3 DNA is TGTGCCAGCAGTTCAAGCGGGGAAGAGACCCAGTACTTC. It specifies CASSSSGEETQYF.

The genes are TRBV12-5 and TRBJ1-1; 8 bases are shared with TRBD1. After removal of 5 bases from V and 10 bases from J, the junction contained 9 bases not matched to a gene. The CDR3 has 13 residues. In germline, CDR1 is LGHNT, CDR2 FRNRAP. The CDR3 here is CASGPRTGTVAFF. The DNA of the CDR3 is TGTGCTAGTGGTCCCCGGACAGGGACAGTAGCTTTCTTT. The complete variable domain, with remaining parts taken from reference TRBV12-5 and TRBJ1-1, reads DARVTQTPRHKVTEMGQEVTMRCQPILGHNTVFWYRQTMMQGLELLAYFRNRAPLDDSGMPKDRFSAEMPDATLATLKIQPSEPRDSAVYFCASGPRTGTVAFFGQGTRLTVV.

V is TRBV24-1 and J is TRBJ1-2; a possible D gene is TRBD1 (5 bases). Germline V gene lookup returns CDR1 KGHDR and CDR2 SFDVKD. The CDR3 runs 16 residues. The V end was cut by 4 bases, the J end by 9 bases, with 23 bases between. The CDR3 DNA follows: TGTGCCACCAGTGACGAACGCGTTGGAAGGGGCGGTAGCTACACCTTC. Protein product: CATSDERVGRGGSYTF.

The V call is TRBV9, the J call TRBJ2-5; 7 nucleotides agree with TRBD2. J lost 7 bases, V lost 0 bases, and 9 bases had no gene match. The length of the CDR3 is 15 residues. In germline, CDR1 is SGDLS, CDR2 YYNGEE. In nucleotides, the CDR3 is TGTGCCAGCAGCGTAGGTGGGAGGGATAGGGGGACCCAGTACTTC. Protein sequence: CASSVGGRDRGTQYF.

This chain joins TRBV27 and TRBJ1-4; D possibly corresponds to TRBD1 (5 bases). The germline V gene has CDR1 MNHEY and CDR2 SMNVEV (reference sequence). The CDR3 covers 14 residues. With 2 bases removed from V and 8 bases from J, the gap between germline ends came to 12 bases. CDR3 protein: CASSLLGTREKLFF. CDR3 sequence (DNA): TGTGCCAGCAGTTTACTGGGGACTCGGGAAAAACTGTTTTTT.

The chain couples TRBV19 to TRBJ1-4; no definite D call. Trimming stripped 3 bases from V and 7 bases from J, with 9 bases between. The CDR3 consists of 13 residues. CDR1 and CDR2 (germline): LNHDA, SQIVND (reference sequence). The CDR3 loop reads CASSMSLVEKLFF. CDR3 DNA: TGTGCCAGTAGTATGAGTCTAGTTGAAAAACTGTTTTTT.

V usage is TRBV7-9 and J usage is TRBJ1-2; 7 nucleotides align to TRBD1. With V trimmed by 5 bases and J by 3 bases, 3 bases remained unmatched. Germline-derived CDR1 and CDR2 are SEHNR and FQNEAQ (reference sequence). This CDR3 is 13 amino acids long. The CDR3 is CASSRTGHYGYTF. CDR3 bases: TGTGCCAGCAGCCGGACAGGACACTATGGCTACACCTTC.

The CDR3 DNA follows: TGTGCCAGCAGTCAAGGACATGGAAGTGAGCAGTTCTTC. This translates into CASSQGHGSEQFF. The rearrangement uses TRBV6-2 or TRBV6-3 and TRBJ2-1, with D possibly being TRBD1 (5 bases). In germline, CDR1 is MNHEY, CDR2 SVGEGT. V lost 5 bases and J lost 9, with 14 bases in between. The CDR3 loop spans 13 amino acids.

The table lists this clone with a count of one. CDR3 in DNA: TGTGCCAGCAGCCCCAAGGGACAACCCTATAATTCACCCCTCCACTTT. As protein: CASSPKGQPYNSPLHF. The J gene is TRBJ1-6, the V gene TRBV5-4; maybe TRBD1 (6 bases). CDR3 length: 16 amino acids. Germline CDR1 SGHNT, CDR2 YYREEE (reference sequence). V gave up 4 bases and J gave up 2 bases, with 13 bases separating them.

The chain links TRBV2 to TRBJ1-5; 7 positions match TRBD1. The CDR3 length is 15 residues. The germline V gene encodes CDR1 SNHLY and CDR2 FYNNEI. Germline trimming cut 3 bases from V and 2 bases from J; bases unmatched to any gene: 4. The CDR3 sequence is CASSDYRGGNQPQHF. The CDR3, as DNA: TGTGCCAGCAGTGACTACAGGGGAGGCAATCAGCCCCAGCATTTT.

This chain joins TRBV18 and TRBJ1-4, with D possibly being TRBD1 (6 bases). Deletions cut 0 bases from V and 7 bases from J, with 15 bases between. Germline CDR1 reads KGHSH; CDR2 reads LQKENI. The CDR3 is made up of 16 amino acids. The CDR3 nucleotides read TGTGCCAGCTCACCACCGGCGGGAGGGGGAGTTGAAAAACTGTTTTTT. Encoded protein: CASSPPAGGGVEKLFF.

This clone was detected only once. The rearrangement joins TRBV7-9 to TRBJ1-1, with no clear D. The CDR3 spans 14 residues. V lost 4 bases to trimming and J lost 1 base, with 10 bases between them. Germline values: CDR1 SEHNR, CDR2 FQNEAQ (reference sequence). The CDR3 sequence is CASSSIQRNTEAFF. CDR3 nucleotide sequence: TGTGCCAGCAGCTCGATACAGAGGAACACTGAAGCTTTCTTT. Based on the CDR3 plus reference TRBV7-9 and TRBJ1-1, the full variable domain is DTGVSQNPRHKITKRGQNVTFRCDPISEHNRLYWYRQTLGQGPEFLTYFQNEAQLEKSRLLSDRFSAERPKGSFSTLEIQRTEQGDSAMYLCASSSIQRNTEAFFGQGTRLTVV.

The DNA of the CDR3 is TGTGCCAGCAGCAGGACAGGGAGGGACACTGAAGCTTTCTTT. It specifies CASSRTGRDTEAFF. The V gene is TRBV7-3, the J gene TRBJ1-1; 8 bases fit TRBD1. V lost 5 bases and J lost 3; bases outside the gene matches: 5. CDR3 length: 14 residues. Germline values: CDR1 SGHTA, CDR2 FQGTGA.

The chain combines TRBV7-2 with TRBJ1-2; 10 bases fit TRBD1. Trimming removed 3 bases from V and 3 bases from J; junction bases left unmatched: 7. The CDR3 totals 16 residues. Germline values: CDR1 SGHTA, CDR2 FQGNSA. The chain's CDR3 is CASSFGQGGFDYGYTF. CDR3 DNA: TGTGCCAGCAGCTTCGGACAGGGGGGTTTTGACTATGGCTACACCTTC.

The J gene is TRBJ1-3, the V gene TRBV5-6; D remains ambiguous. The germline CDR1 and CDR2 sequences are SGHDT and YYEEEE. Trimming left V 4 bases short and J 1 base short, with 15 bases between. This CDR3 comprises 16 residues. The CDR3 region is CASSPPRTVSGNTIYF. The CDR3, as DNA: TGTGCCAGCAGCCCCCCCCGGACTGTGTCTGGAAACACCATATATTTT.

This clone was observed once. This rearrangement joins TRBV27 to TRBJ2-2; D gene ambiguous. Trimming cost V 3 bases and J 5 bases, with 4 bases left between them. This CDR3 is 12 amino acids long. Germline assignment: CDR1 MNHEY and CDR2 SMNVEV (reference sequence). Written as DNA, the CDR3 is TGTGCCAGCAGTTTCAATACCGGGGAGCTGTTTTTT. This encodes CASSFNTGELFF.

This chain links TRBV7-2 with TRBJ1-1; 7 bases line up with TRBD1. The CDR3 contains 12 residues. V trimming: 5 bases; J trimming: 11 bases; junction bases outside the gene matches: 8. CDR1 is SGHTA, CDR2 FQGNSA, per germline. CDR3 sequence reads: CASSPETGRAFF. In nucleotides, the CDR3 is TGTGCCAGCAGCCCAGAGACAGGGCGGGCTTTCTTT.

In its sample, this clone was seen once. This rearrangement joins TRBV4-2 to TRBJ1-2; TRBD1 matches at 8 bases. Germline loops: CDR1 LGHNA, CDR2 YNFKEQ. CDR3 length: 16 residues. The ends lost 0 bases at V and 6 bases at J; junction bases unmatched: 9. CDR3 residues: CASSQEESGQGDGYTF. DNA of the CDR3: TGTGCCAGCAGCCAAGAAGAGTCCGGACAGGGTGATGGCTACACCTTC.

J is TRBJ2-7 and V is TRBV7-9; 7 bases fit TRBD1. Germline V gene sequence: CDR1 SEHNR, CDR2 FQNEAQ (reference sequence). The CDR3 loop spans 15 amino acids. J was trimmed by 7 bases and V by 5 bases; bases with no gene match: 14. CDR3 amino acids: CASSPPQRPRGEQYF. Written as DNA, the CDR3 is TGTGCCAGCAGCCCCCCACAGCGGCCCAGGGGGGAGCAGTACTTC.

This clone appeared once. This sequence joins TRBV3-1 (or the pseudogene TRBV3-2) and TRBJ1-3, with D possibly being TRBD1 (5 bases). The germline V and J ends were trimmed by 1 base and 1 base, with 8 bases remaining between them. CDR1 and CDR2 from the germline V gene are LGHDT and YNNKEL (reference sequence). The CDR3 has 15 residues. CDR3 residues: CASSQGGGSGNTIYF. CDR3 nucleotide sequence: TGTGCCAGCAGCCAAGGCGGGGGGTCTGGAAACACCATATATTTT.

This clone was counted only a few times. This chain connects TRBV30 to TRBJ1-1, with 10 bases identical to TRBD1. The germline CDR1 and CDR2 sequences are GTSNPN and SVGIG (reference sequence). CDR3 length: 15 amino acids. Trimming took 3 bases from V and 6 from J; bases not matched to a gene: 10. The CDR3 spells CAWRRFRDRGAEAFF. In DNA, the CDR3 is TGTGCCTGGAGGAGATTCCGGGACAGGGGCGCTGAAGCTTTCTTT.

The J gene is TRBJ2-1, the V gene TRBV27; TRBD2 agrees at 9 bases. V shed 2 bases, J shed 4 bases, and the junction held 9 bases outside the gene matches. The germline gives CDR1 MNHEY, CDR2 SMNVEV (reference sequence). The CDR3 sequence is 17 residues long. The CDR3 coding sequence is TGTGCCAGCAGTTTAAAAGCCCTAGCGGGGCCTTACAATGAGCAGTTCTTC. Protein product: CASSLKALAGPYNEQFF.

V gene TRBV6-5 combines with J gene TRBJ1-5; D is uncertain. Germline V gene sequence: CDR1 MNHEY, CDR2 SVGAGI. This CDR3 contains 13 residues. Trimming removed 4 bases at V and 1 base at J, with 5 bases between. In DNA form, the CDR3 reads TGTGCCAGCAGTTCCCGGAGCAATCAGCCCCAGCATTTT. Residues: CASSSRSNQPQHF.